The 18 T cell receptor beta chains below come from one sample, sequenced in a study of shared clonotypes between healthy human individuals. Libraries were prepared by immunoSEQ multiplex PCR; TCRdb keeps only in-frame clonotypes and omits some of them. The data hold about 1 million clones, with about three quarters observed a single time. Sequenced input: memory CD4+ T cells sorted from blood. Subset specified: CD45RA-negative fraction. The receptors were sampled from a man between 18 and 35 years old in good health.

This sequence joins TRBV27 and TRBJ2-6; D might be TRBD2 (5 bases). Germline V CDR1 and CDR2: MNHEY, SMNVEV (reference sequence). V was clipped by 5 bases and J by 3 bases, with 11 bases between them. The CDR3 spans 15 residues. CDR3 bases: TGTGCCAGCAGTATCCGGGAACATGGGGCCAACGTCCTGACTTTC. Amino acids: CASSIREHGANVLTF.

The chain recombines TRBV2 with TRBJ2-2; D gene ambiguous. V gave up 5 bases and J gave up 0 bases, with 7 bases separating them. CDR1 and CDR2 from the germline V gene are SNHLY and FYNNEI. This CDR3 region has 14 residues. This CDR3 is CASSTESNTGELFF. CDR3 DNA sequence: TGTGCCAGCAGTACAGAATCGAACACCGGGGAGCTGTTTTTT.

This sequence joins TRBV7-9 and TRBJ1-4, with D hard to call. Germline V lookup: CDR1 SEHNR, CDR2 FQNEAQ (reference sequence). V was pared by 8 bases and J by 8 bases, with 15 bases between. CDR3 length: 13 residues. DNA for the CDR3: TGTGCCAGCTCCGTAGGGAAGGACGAAAAACTGTTTTTT. Protein: CASSVGKDEKLFF.

This clone was seen only a few times. The chain recombines TRBV2 with TRBJ1-5; D remains unclear. V was cut by 5 bases and J by 4 bases, with 12 bases left in between. The length of the CDR3 is 14 residues. CDR1 is SNHLY, CDR2 FYNNEI, per germline. Written as DNA, the CDR3 is TGTGCCAGCAGTCCCGGCCGTGTGAATCAGCCCCAGCATTTT. Translation gives CASSPGRVNQPQHF.

This clone appeared a single time. The rearrangement uses TRBV5-1 and TRBJ1-4; 7 bases are shared with TRBD1. This CDR3 has 15 amino acids. Per germline, CDR1 SGHRS and CDR2 YFSETQ. Trimming took 4 bases from V and 8 from J; bases not matched to a gene: 11. This CDR3 reads CASSITGAGGEKLFF. For the CDR3, the DNA is TGCGCCAGCAGCATCACAGGGGCCGGAGGGGAAAAACTGTTTTTT.

This clone was detected once. The chain has TRBV28 and TRBJ1-4; TRBD1 is a possible D gene (6 bases). This CDR3 has 14 residues. Germline assignment: CDR1 MDHEN and CDR2 SYDVKM. Trimming took off 7 bases at V and 5 bases at J, with 14 bases between the two ends. The CDR3 nucleotides read TGTGCCAGCAATCCACAGGGAACAAATGAAAAACTGTTTTTT. Protein sequence: CASNPQGTNEKLFF.

CDR3 nucleotide sequence: TGTGCCAGCAGACATCCCCCCGGCTCGCAAGAGACCCAGTACTTC. Translated, it gives CASRHPPGSQETQYF. The chain has TRBV6-5 and TRBJ2-5; unclear D gene. Trimming cost V 6 bases and J 2 bases, with 16 bases left between them. This CDR3 spans 15 amino acids. Germline V CDR1 and CDR2: MNHEY, SVGAGI.

This clone came up a few times. The chain has TRBV4-2 and TRBJ1-2; D not resolved. CDR1 and CDR2 from the germline V gene are LGHNA and YNFKEQ. CDR3 length: 14 amino acids. V lost 1 base and J 2 bases, leaving 8 bases between the germline ends. CDR3 coding DNA: TGTGCCAGCAGCCAAGGGACGGGGAACTATGGCTACACCTTC. Protein product: CASSQGTGNYGYTF.

Comment on this clone: An end of the junction differs from the germline gene, which may be a read error. The chain joins TRBV30 to TRBJ1-2, with 8 bases lining up with TRBD1. The CDR3 covers 14 residues. CDR1 is GTSNPN, CDR2 SVGIG, per germline (reference sequence). CDR3 sequence reads: CAWRTQGARSRYIF. The CDR3 DNA reads TGTGCCTGGAGAACTCAGGGGGCGCGTTCCCGCTACATCTTC.

This chain joins TRBV7-2 and TRBJ2-2, with TRBD2 identical over 12 bases. The J segment lost 3 bases and the V segment lost 4 bases, leaving 9 bases of the junction unmatched. CDR1 is SGHTA, CDR2 FQGNSA, per germline. The CDR3 has 18 amino acids. The chain's CDR3 is CASSSTSGRGVYTGELFF. DNA for the CDR3: TGTGCCAGCAGCTCGACTAGCGGGAGAGGGGTATACACCGGGGAGCTGTTTTTT. The full variable domain, rest sourced from reference TRBV7-2 and TRBJ2-2, is GAGVSQSPSNKVTEKGKDVELRCDPISGHTALYWYRQSLGQGLEFLIYFQGNSAPDKSGLPSDRFSAERTGGSVSTLTIQRTQQEDSAVYLCASSSTSGRGVYTGELFFGEGSRLTVL.

The rearrangement uses TRBV11-2 and TRBJ1-2, with TRBD1 as a possible D gene (6 bases). The CDR3 has 15 amino acids. V was trimmed by 0 bases and J by 4 bases, leaving 12 bases between them. The germline V gene encodes CDR1 SGHAT and CDR2 FQNNGV. The CDR3 sequence is CASSLEGGRVYGYTF. Written as DNA, the CDR3 is TGTGCCAGCAGCTTAGAAGGGGGGCGGGTCTATGGCTACACCTTC.

The CDR3 nucleotides read TGTGCCAGCAAAAGGACAGGGTTATCCGGGGAGCTGTTTTTT. It translates to CASKRTGLSGELFF. The rearrangement joins TRBV2 to TRBJ2-2; 8 bases map to TRBD1. The CDR3 loop spans 14 amino acids. J gave up 6 bases and V 7 bases, and 7 bases lay outside the gene matches. Germline CDR1 SNHLY, CDR2 FYNNEI.

This clone was counted between two and nine times. Possible read error: a much larger clone is one base away. V gene TRBV7-9 combines with J gene TRBJ1-1, with no clear D. The CDR3 has 13 residues. The germline V and J ends were trimmed by 1 base and 1 base, with 4 bases remaining between them. Germline V gene lookup returns CDR1 SEHNR and CDR2 FQNEAQ (reference sequence). The chain's CDR3 is CASSLEANTEAFF. DNA for the CDR3: TGTGCCAGCAGCTTAGAGGCGAACACTGAAGCTTTCTTT.

The chain uses TRBV6-1 and TRBJ1-1; 10 nucleotides line up with TRBD1. Looked up from germline, CDR1 is MNHNS and CDR2 is SASEGT. The length of the CDR3 is 15 residues. With 4 bases clipped from V and 5 bases from J, the junction kept 7 bases outside the gene matches. Here the CDR3 DNA reads TGTGCCAGCAGTGTATTAGACAGGGGGCGAACTGAAGCTTTCTTT. Translation gives CASSVLDRGRTEAFF.

This chain links TRBV7-2 with TRBJ1-2; 8 positions match TRBD1. The CDR3 contains 18 residues. CDR1 is SGHTA, CDR2 FQGNSA, per germline. V lost 7 bases and J lost 8; bases outside the gene matches: 24. In DNA, the CDR3 is TGTGCCAGCACTCGTCCGGACAGGGCCGCTTTGCAAGGGCGGGGCTACACCTTC. This encodes CASTRPDRAALQGRGYTF.

This clone was detected once. J is TRBJ1-4 and V is TRBV30, with D uncertain. V was clipped by 2 bases and J by 8 bases, with 12 bases between them. The CDR3 is 13 amino acids. Germline V gene data show CDR1 as GTSNPN and CDR2 as SVGIG (reference sequence). CDR3 DNA: TGTGCCTGGAGTCGCGACAACCTAGAAAAACTGTTTTTT. It translates to CAWSRDNLEKLFF.

In the case of this clone: This sample includes further DNA sequences coding for the same CDR3. This chain connects TRBV11-2 to TRBJ1-1; unclear D gene. The CDR3 is made up of 13 amino acids. Trimming shortened V by 1 base and J by 3 bases, and 6 bases separated the two germline ends. Germline-derived CDR1 and CDR2 are SGHAT and FQNNGV. The CDR3 DNA is TGTGCCAGCAGCTTAGTTCCAGACACTGAAGCTTTCTTT. Encoded protein: CASSLVPDTEAFF.

The sample holds a few counts of this clone. This rearrangement joins TRBV30 to TRBJ2-7; TRBD2 agrees at 9 bases. V lost 4 bases, J lost 7 bases, and 17 bases stayed unmatched. Germline lookup yields CDR1 GTSNPN and CDR2 SVGIG (reference sequence). The CDR3 spans 16 residues. CDR3 amino acids: CAWKGPGGGAYREQYF. CDR3 coding DNA: TGTGCCTGGAAAGGGCCCGGCGGGGGGGCATATCGAGAGCAGTACTTC.